This entry concerns a single T cell receptor beta chain. V lost 0 bases to trimming and J lost 6 bases, with 8 bases between them. Germline V CDR1 and CDR2: LNHDA, SQIVND (reference sequence). This CDR3 region has 13 residues. Original methodology: Reference gene primer amplification gave estimated nucleated cell counts. Profiled with immunoSEQ multiplex PCR; TCRdb holds only in-frame clones, not every one. Clone size and the V and J calls come from that table; the DNA yielded D and trimming. The data contain 150,000 or so clones, about 86% of them seen just once; the ten biggest clones take up about 19%. This entry belongs to a study of blood T cell repertoires in COVID-19. Study-wide context: Sites in the United States, Italy and Spain provided acute and convalescent COVID-19 samples. PBMCs, B-cell-depleted T cells, or T cells were the source of the cDNA or gDNA that made up the material.

This clonotype originated in a woman of 80 years or more with acute or convalescent COVID-19. This chain joins TRBV19 and TRBJ1-2; unclear D gene. The sample comprised peripheral blood. CDR3 in DNA: TGTGCCAGTAGTATAGAAGGACTCCATGGCTACACCTTC. Its protein product is CASSIEGLHGYTF.